These 7 T cell receptor beta chains share one sample of origin, sequenced in a study of human T cells and chemical hapten exposure. Time point described: patch test 1, 2 weeks after DPC sensitization. Treatment indicated: therapeutic diphenylcyclopropenone sensitization with weekly scalp DPC. Extraction yielded total RNA from whole blood (unfractionated). TCRdb processed the RACE reads anew with MiXCR; each CDR3 protein has one entry. The sample includes around 34,000 distinct CDR3 sequences, around 6.4% of them seen just once. Source: whole blood, taken in connection with sensitization to the hapten diphenylcyclopropenone (DPC). These TCRs come from a woman aged 25 to 39 with alopecia areata. Some clones in this sample may be carry-over from other donors' samples.

This clonotype was seen a handful of times. The chain carries TRBV11-2 and TRBJ2-7; D remains unclear. This CDR3 comprises 14 residues. Germline CDR1 is SGHAT and CDR2 is FQNNGV. V was clipped by 5 bases and J by 1 base, with 12 bases between them. The DNA of the CDR3 is TGTGCCAGCAGCCCAAACATAGGGTCCTACGAGCAGTACTTC. Translating it yields CASSPNIGSYEQYF.

This clonotype was observed many times. This chain links TRBV20-1 with TRBJ1-2; 10 bases are a match to TRBD1. In germline, CDR1 is DFQATT, CDR2 SNEGSKA (reference sequence). This CDR3 is 14 amino acids long. V gave up 5 bases and J gave up 4 bases; unmatched junction bases: 7. In DNA form, the CDR3 reads TGCAGTGCTGCCGGGACAGGGGCCGGCTATGGCTACACCTTC. Protein: CSAAGTGAGYGYTF.

This sequence joins TRBV29-1 and TRBJ2-7; 10 bases match TRBD1. Germline V CDR1 and CDR2: SQVTM, ANQGSEA. The CDR3 covers 15 residues. With V trimmed by 2 bases and J by 0 bases, 4 bases remained unmatched. The CDR3 sequence is CSVELRQGASYEQYF. DNA for the CDR3: TGCAGCGTTGAATTGAGACAGGGGGCCTCCTACGAGCAGTACTTC.

This clonotype has a count of ten or more. The chain carries TRBV6-6 and TRBJ2-1; no reliable D call. The CDR3 extends over 10 amino acids. CDR1 is MNHNY, CDR2 SVGAGI, per germline (reference sequence). The V end was cut by 6 bases, the J end by 8 bases, with 5 bases between. DNA of the CDR3: TGTGCCAGCAGGTCCTATGAGCAGTTCTTC. Residues: CASRSYEQFF.

The V call is TRBV5-5, the J call TRBJ2-7; D is unresolved. CDR3 length: 11 amino acids. Germline CDR1 SGHKS, CDR2 YYEKEE (reference sequence). V was pared by 4 bases and J by 5 bases, with 7 bases between. In DNA form, the CDR3 reads TGTGCCAGCAGCCTGTTCGACGAGCAGTACTTC. Translating it yields CASSLFDEQYF.

This rearrangement joins TRBV12-3 or TRBV12-4 to TRBJ1-4; a weak D match, TRBD1 (5 bases). V lost 0 bases to trimming and J lost 5 bases, with 13 bases between them. The CDR3 has 16 residues. This CDR3 reads CASSLAGSQGNEKLFF. The DNA of the CDR3 is TGTGCCAGCAGTTTAGCGGGATCCCAGGGAAATGAAAAACTGTTTTTT.

This clonotype was seen at least ten times. The chain couples TRBV25-1 to TRBJ2-7; tentatively, D is TRBD1 (6 bases). Trimming pared 4 bases from V and 3 bases from J, leaving 16 bases between. Germline V lookup: CDR1 MGHDK, CDR2 SYGVNS. The CDR3 runs to 15 residues. The CDR3 loop reads CASSGSRGPLYEQYF. The CDR3 bases are TGTGCCAGCAGTGGATCCAGGGGCCCACTCTACGAGCAGTACTTC.